Listed here are 31 T cell receptor beta chains from one sample, sequenced in a study of ipilimumab plus nivolumab after autologous stem cell transplantation (dated by TCRdb to about 2021). Library prep was done by the immunoSEQ multiplex PCR assay. This is the immuneACCESS table as TCRdb keeps it, with only in-frame sequences that have V and J called. A part of the clones is gone; compared with another copy, unresolved V genes explain less than half, and the rest is unexplained. This sample gives approximately 15,000 clones in total; around four fifths of them show up just once. The ten largest account for roughly 35% of the sample. The starting material was PBMCs, obtained in a trial of ipilimumab plus nivolumab as post-transplant consolidation. These receptors all come from a male donor with diffuse large B-cell lymphoma.

This clone turned up a few times. The V gene is TRBV19, the J gene TRBJ2-3; D perhaps matches TRBD2 (6 bases). Germline V gives CDR1 LNHDA, CDR2 SQIVND (reference sequence). The CDR3 is 17 amino acids. Trimming cost V 7 bases and J 11 bases, with 31 bases left between them. The chain's CDR3 is CASTKSPRAGTAPRQYF. The CDR3 nucleotides read TGTGCCAGTACCAAATCCCCTCGGGCGGGAACAGCACCTAGGCAGTATTTT.

The chain joins TRBV6-5 to TRBJ1-2; a possible D gene is TRBD1 (5 bases). V was pared by 2 bases and J by 8 bases, with 15 bases between. Germline V gene sequence: CDR1 MNHEY, CDR2 SVGAGI. This CDR3 contains 14 residues. The CDR3 region has the DNA TGTGCCAGCAGTTACGTGGCAGGGACCCGAGGCTACACCTTC. Its protein product is CASSYVAGTRGYTF.

This clone has a handful of counts. The rearrangement joins TRBV7-6 to TRBJ2-3; TRBD2 matches at 11 bases. Looked up from germline, CDR1 is SGHVS and CDR2 is FNYEAQ. With 5 bases clipped from V and 8 bases from J, the junction kept 6 bases outside the gene matches. The CDR3 has 14 residues. For the CDR3, the DNA is TGTGCCAGCAGCCGTAGCGGGAGGGCCGTTACGCAGTATTTT. It specifies CASSRSGRAVTQYF.

The chain combines TRBV7-9 with TRBJ1-4, with D perhaps matching TRBD1 (5 bases). The CDR3 extends over 15 amino acids. V lost 5 bases, J lost 6 bases, and 16 bases lay in between. CDR1 and CDR2 (germline): SEHNR, FQNEAQ (reference sequence). The CDR3 nucleotides read TGTGCCAGCAGCCCGGGACCGGAAGTGGATGAAAAACTGTTTTTT. This translates into CASSPGPEVDEKLFF.

The chain uses TRBV5-4 and TRBJ2-7; 9 nucleotides match TRBD2. The length of the CDR3 is 13 residues. Germline values: CDR1 SGHNT, CDR2 YYREEE (reference sequence). Losses at the gene ends were 4 bases for V and 3 bases for J; bases not matched to a gene: 2. CDR3 loop: CASSIAGVYEQYF. In nucleotides, the CDR3 is TGTGCCAGCAGCATAGCGGGAGTCTACGAGCAGTACTTC.

This clone has a handful of counts. The rearrangement uses TRBV6-1 and TRBJ1-5; D is ambiguous. CDR1 and CDR2 (germline): MNHNS, SASEGT. V was pared by 4 bases and J by 4 bases, with 11 bases between. CDR3 length equals 14 residues. This CDR3 is CASSALTANQPQHF. The CDR3 DNA reads TGTGCCAGCAGTGCATTGACCGCTAATCAGCCCCAGCATTTT.

The rearrangement uses TRBV20-1 and TRBJ2-3; no clear D. Germline CDR1 reads DFQATT; CDR2 reads SNEGSKA (reference sequence). CDR3 length: 11 residues. The V end lost 5 bases, the J end lost 0 bases, and 3 bases lay between the germline ends. The CDR3 loop reads CSADSTDTQYF. CDR3 DNA sequence: TGCAGTGCTGACAGCACAGATACGCAGTATTTT.

The chain links TRBV7-6 to TRBJ2-7; 8 nucleotides match TRBD1. J lost 4 bases, V lost 1 base, and 3 bases had no gene match. CDR3 length equals 14 residues. Germline loops: CDR1 SGHVS, CDR2 FNYEAQ. CDR3 loop: CASSLVTGAYEQYF. The DNA of the CDR3 is TGTGCCAGCAGCTTAGTGACAGGGGCTTACGAGCAGTACTTC.

The rearrangement links TRBV6-6 to TRBJ2-2; the match to TRBD1 covers 8 bases. This CDR3 region has 15 residues. Germline trimming cut 4 bases from V and 2 bases from J; bases unmatched to any gene: 3. Germline V gene data show CDR1 as MNHNY and CDR2 as SVGAGI (reference sequence). CDR3 in DNA: TGTGCCAGCAGTTTCAGGGGGCATAACACCGGGGAGCTGTTTTTT. Translating it yields CASSFRGHNTGELFF.

The genes are TRBV6-1 and TRBJ2-5; no firm D call. CDR1 MNHNS and CDR2 SASEGT come from the germline V gene. The V end was cut by 4 bases, the J end by 5 bases, with 14 bases between. The CDR3 length is 14 residues. CDR3 sequence (DNA): TGTGCCAGCAGTGGAAACCCCTCGGTGGAGACCCAGTACTTC. It yields the protein CASSGNPSVETQYF.

V and J are TRBV16 and TRBJ2-7; D is uncertain. Germline CDR1 KGHSY, CDR2 FQNENV. The CDR3 is 14 residues long. Trimming shortened V by 0 bases and J by 2 bases, and 8 bases separated the two germline ends. Written as DNA, the CDR3 is TGTGCCAGCAGCCAATCGGGGTTCACCTACGAGCAGTACTTC. The encoded protein is CASSQSGFTYEQYF. Supplemented by reference TRBV16 and TRBJ2-7, the full variable domain reads GEEVAQTPKHLVRGEGQKAKLYCAPIKGHSYVFWYQQVLKNEFKFLISFQNENVFDETGMPKERFSAKCLPNSPCSLEIQATKLEDSAVYFCASSQSGFTYEQYFGPGTRLTVT.

This clone was seen once. Its ends do not fully match the called genes, so a read error is possible. This chain links TRBV19 with TRBJ1-5; 9 bases line up with TRBD1. Germline CDR1 and CDR2: LNHDA and SQIVND (reference sequence). CDR3 size: 15 residues. In DNA, the CDR3 is TGTGCCAGTAGTGTAGACGGGACAGGGAATCAGCCCCAGCATTTT. Translating it yields CASSVDGTGNQPQHF.

The rearrangement joins TRBV5-1 to TRBJ1-6; the match to TRBD1 covers 12 bases. CDR3 size: 15 residues. The germline gives CDR1 SGHRS, CDR2 YFSETQ. The V and J ends lost 0 bases and 14 bases, in that order; junction bases with no gene match: 6. Here the CDR3 reads CASSLVGQGARALHF. Written as DNA, the CDR3 is TGCGCCAGCAGCTTGGTGGGACAGGGGGCGAGGGCCCTCCACTTT. Supplemented by reference TRBV5-1 and TRBJ1-6, the full variable domain reads KAGVTQTPRYLIKTRGQQVTLSCSPISGHRSVSWYQQTPGQGLQFLFEYFSETQRNKGNFPGRFSGRQFSNSRSEMNVSTLELGDSALYLCASSLVGQGARALHFGNGTRLTVT.

V and J are TRBV2 and TRBJ2-3, with 9 bases aligning to TRBD1. Germline-derived CDR1 and CDR2 are SNHLY and FYNNEI. V was clipped by 5 bases and J by 0 bases; unmatched bases: 6. The CDR3 length is 16 residues. The CDR3 region has the DNA TGTGCCAGCAGTCCAGCCGGACAGGGGAGCACAGATACGCAGTATTTT. This codes for CASSPAGQGSTDTQYF.

This sequence joins TRBV2 and TRBJ2-3; tentatively, D is TRBD1 (6 bases). The CDR3 totals 13 residues. Germline V gene data show CDR1 as SNHLY and CDR2 as FYNNEI. V was shortened by 5 bases and J by 6 bases, with 12 bases between the two germline ends. CDR3 sequence reads: CASSFYQGDTQYF. CDR3 DNA sequence: TGTGCCAGCAGTTTCTACCAGGGGGATACGCAGTATTTT.

This rearrangement joins TRBV15 to TRBJ1-4, with D unclear. Trimming removed 2 bases at V and 0 bases at J, with 10 bases between. Germline CDR1 is LNHNV and CDR2 is YYDKDF (reference sequence). This CDR3 comprises 16 residues. The CDR3 spells CATSRREPTTNEKLFF. CDR3 coding DNA: TGTGCCACCAGCAGACGCGAACCCACAACTAATGAAAAACTGTTTTTT.

This chain joins TRBV7-6 and TRBJ1-3; no definite D call. This CDR3 comprises 15 residues. Trimming stripped 5 bases from V and 0 bases from J, with 11 bases between. Germline V CDR1 and CDR2: SGHVS, FNYEAQ. The DNA for the CDR3 is TGTGCCAGCAGCCCAGAGGGCACCTCTGGAAACACCATATATTTT. Its protein product is CASSPEGTSGNTIYF.

The rearrangement uses TRBV7-3 and TRBJ2-3, with 7 bases lining up with TRBD2. Germline lookup yields CDR1 SGHTA and CDR2 FQGTGA. The CDR3 is 16 amino acids. V dropped 5 bases and J dropped 3; count of bases not matched to a gene: 11. The CDR3 DNA reads TGTGCCAGCAGCGGCAAAAGGGCGGGAGTTACAGATACGCAGTATTTT. Protein product: CASSGKRAGVTDTQYF.

The chain uses TRBV19 and TRBJ1-5; D is unresolved. V lost 3 bases and J 5 bases, leaving 11 bases between the germline ends. The CDR3 loop spans 14 amino acids. Germline lookup yields CDR1 LNHDA and CDR2 SQIVND (reference sequence). CDR3 residues: CASSMVGPHQPQHF. For the CDR3, the DNA is TGTGCCAGTAGTATGGTAGGACCCCATCAGCCCCAGCATTTT.

V usage is TRBV6-1 and J usage is TRBJ2-1, with D tentatively TRBD2 (6 bases). The V end lost 2 bases, the J end lost 9 bases, and 11 bases lay between the germline ends. The CDR3 runs to 13 residues. CDR1 is MNHNS and CDR2 is SASEGT in the germline V gene. The CDR3 DNA follows: TGTGCCAGCAGTGAAAACCAAGCGGGTGAGCAGTTCTTC. The encoded protein is CASSENQAGEQFF.

The chain joins TRBV5-1 to TRBJ1-5, with 7 positions matching TRBD1. Per germline, CDR1 SGHRS and CDR2 YFSETQ. With 2 bases clipped from V and 1 base from J, the junction kept 3 bases outside the gene matches. This CDR3 contains 15 residues. The CDR3 DNA is TGCGCCAGCAGCTTAGGACAGGAGAGCAATCAGCCCCAGCATTTT. Its translation is CASSLGQESNQPQHF.

The chain joins TRBV19 to TRBJ2-2, with D perhaps matching TRBD2 (6 bases). The V gene lost 8 bases and the J gene lost 6 bases, with 13 bases spanning the gap. The germline V gene has CDR1 LNHDA and CDR2 SQIVND (reference sequence). This CDR3 has 13 amino acids. The CDR3: CASRTSFAGELFF. The CDR3 nucleotides are TGTGCCAGTCGTACTAGCTTCGCCGGGGAGCTGTTTTTT.

As for this clone: This sample includes further DNA sequences coding for the same CDR3. The chain employs TRBV2 and TRBJ1-1; D unclear. Germline-derived CDR1 and CDR2 are SNHLY and FYNNEI. V was shortened by 5 bases and J by 5 bases, with 12 bases between the two germline ends. This CDR3 is 13 amino acids long. CDR3 DNA: TGTGCCAGCAGTTCTAATATGGCGACTGAAGCTTTCTTT. Encoded protein: CASSSNMATEAFF. The full variable domain, with the rest looked up from reference TRBV2 and TRBJ1-1, is EPEVTQTPSHQVTQMGQEVILRCVPISNHLYFYWYRQILGQKVEFLVSFYNNEISEKSEIFDDQFSVERPDGSNFTLKIRSTKLEDSAMYFCASSSNMATEAFFGQGTRLTVV.

This chain connects TRBV5-1 to TRBJ1-4; 8 nucleotides match TRBD1. The J segment lost 8 bases and the V segment lost 1 base, leaving 4 bases of the junction unmatched. CDR1 SGHRS and CDR2 YFSETQ come from the germline V gene. This CDR3 contains 14 residues. CDR3 DNA: TGCGCCAGCAGCTTGAAACAGGGGGGAGAAAAACTGTTTTTT. Translating gives CASSLKQGGEKLFF.

As concerns this clone: Other DNA sequences in this sample translate to the same CDR3. The CDR3 protein is CSVEIGGAETQYF. The CDR3 coding sequence is TGCAGCGTTGAAATAGGGGGTGCGGAGACCCAGTACTTC. J is TRBJ2-5 and V is TRBV29-1; D is perhaps TRBD1 (6 bases). Germline CDR1 reads SQVTM; CDR2 reads ANQGSEA. The CDR3 spans 13 residues. Trimming took 2 bases from V and 5 from J, leaving 12 bases between them.

The chain carries TRBV9 and TRBJ2-3; tentative D call: TRBD2 (5 bases). Germline V gene lookup returns CDR1 SGDLS and CDR2 YYNGEE. V was clipped by 4 bases and J by 5 bases, with 17 bases between them. The CDR3 runs to 15 residues. The CDR3: CASSLTPEVVDTQYF. Written as DNA, the CDR3 is TGTGCCAGCAGCCTCACTCCGGAGGTGGTAGATACGCAGTATTTT.

The CDR3 region is CASSLASGFVNTIYF. The CDR3 DNA reads TGTGCCAGCAGCTTAGCATCAGGGTTTGTAAACACCATATATTTT. The V call is TRBV7-2, the J call TRBJ1-3; D is perhaps TRBD1 (5 bases). Trimming pared 0 bases from V and 6 bases from J, leaving 12 bases between. The V gene's germline CDR1 is SGHTA and CDR2 FQGNSA. The CDR3 is 15 residues long.

This clone appeared a few times. The rearrangement uses TRBV9 and TRBJ1-1; 7 bases match TRBD1. Germline V gene sequence: CDR1 SGDLS, CDR2 YYNGEE. The J segment lost 3 bases and the V segment lost 4 bases, leaving 9 bases of the junction unmatched. This CDR3 is 15 amino acids long. The CDR3 sequence: CASSRRDREYTEAFF. In DNA form, the CDR3 reads TGTGCCAGCAGCAGACGAGACAGGGAATACACTGAAGCTTTCTTT.

This clone was seen just once. The J gene is TRBJ2-7, the V gene TRBV5-1; D is possibly TRBD1 or TRBD2 (6 bases each). V lost 3 bases to trimming and J lost 6 bases, with 19 bases between them. The CDR3 spans 15 residues. Germline V lookup: CDR1 SGHRS, CDR2 YFSETQ. CDR3 residues: CASSYLTGRGGEQYF. CDR3 in DNA: TGCGCCAGCAGCTATCTTACTGGCAGGGGAGGCGAGCAGTACTTC.

The chain recombines TRBV6-5 with TRBJ2-3, with 7 bases identical to TRBD1. J lost 4 bases, V lost 8 bases, and 6 bases had no gene match. The CDR3 loop spans 13 amino acids. Germline V gene lookup returns CDR1 MNHEY and CDR2 SVGAGI. The CDR3 bases are TGTGCCAGCCGAGGGGGCGTCGCAGATACGCAGTATTTT. It encodes CASRGGVADTQYF.

This clone was counted a few times. J is TRBJ2-1 and V is TRBV15; TRBD2 might be the D (5 bases). Between the trimmed V and J ends, which lost 4 bases and 4 bases, there was a span of 11 bases. Germline-derived CDR1 and CDR2 are LNHNV and YYDKDF (reference sequence). The CDR3 is made up of 14 amino acids. CDR3: CATSNMGGYNEQFF. The CDR3 DNA follows: TGTGCCACCAGCAATATGGGCGGGTACAATGAGCAGTTCTTC.